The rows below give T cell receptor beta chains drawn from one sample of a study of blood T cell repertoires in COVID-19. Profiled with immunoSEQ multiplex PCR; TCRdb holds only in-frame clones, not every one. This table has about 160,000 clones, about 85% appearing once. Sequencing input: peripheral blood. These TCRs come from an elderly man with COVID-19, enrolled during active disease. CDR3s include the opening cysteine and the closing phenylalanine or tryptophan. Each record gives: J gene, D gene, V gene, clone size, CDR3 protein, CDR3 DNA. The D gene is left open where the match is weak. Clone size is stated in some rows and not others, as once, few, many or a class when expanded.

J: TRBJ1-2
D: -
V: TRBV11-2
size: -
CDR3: CASSYQGQSGDGYTF
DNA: TGTGCCAGCAGCTATCAGGGGCAGTCTGGGGACGGCTACACCTTC

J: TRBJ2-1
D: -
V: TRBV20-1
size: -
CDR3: CSASGRRFYNEQFF
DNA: TGCAGTGCTAGTGGCCGGCGGTTCTACAATGAGCAGTTCTTC

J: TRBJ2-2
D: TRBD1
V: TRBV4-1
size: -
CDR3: CASSLYLYRGRNTGELFF
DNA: TGCGCCAGCAGCCTATACCTCTACAGGGGGAGGAACACCGGGGAGCTGTTTTTT

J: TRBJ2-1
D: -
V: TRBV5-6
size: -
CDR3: CASSLGLTQNEQFF
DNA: TGTGCCAGCAGCTTGGGACTCACACAAAATGAGCAGTTCTTC

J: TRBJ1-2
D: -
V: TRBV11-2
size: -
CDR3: CASSDTPAYGYTF
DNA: TGTGCCAGCAGTGACACACCTGCATATGGCTACACCTTC

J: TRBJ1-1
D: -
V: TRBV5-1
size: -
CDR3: CASSFEGSTEAFF
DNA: TGCGCCAGCAGCTTCGAGGGAAGCACTGAAGCTTTCTTT

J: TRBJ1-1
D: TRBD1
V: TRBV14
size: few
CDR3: CASSSGQGDTEAFF
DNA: TGTGCCAGCAGCTCGGGACAGGGGGACACTGAAGCTTTCTTT

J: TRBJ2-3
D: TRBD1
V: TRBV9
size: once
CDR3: CASSVDRADTQYF
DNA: TGTGCCAGCAGCGTGGACAGGGCAGATACGCAGTATTTT

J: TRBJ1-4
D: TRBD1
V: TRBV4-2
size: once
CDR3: CASSRRQGFNEKLFF
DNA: TGTGCCAGCAGCCGCCGACAGGGGTTTAATGAAAAACTGTTTTTT

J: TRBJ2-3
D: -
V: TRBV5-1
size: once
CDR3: CASSRVQGLTDTQYF
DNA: TGCGCCAGCAGCCGAGTCCAGGGACTCACAGATACGCAGTATTTT

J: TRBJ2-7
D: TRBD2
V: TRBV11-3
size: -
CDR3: CASSAGGGAYEQYF
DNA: TGTGCCAGCAGCGCTGGCGGGGGGGCGTACGAGCAGTACTTC

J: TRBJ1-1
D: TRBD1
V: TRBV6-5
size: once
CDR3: CASRWTGRTEAFF
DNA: TGTGCCAGCAGGTGGACAGGGCGGACTGAAGCTTTCTTT

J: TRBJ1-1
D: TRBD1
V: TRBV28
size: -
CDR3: CASRTGGVVVGAFF
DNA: TGTGCCAGCAGAACAGGGGGGGTTGTTGTTGGAGCTTTCTTT

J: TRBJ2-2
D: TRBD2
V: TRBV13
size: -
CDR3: CASSFGGGATGELFF
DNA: TGTGCCAGCAGCTTTGGCGGGGGGGCGACCGGGGAGCTGTTTTTT

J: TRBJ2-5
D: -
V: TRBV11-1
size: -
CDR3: CASSLDNFKETQYF
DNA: TGTGCCAGCAGCTTAGATAACTTCAAAGAGACCCAGTACTTC

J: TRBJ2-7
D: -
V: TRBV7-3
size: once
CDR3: CASSLMEGFSYEQYF
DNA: TGTGCCAGCAGCTTAATGGAGGGATTTTCCTACGAGCAGTACTTC

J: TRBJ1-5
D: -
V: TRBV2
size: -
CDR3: CASRGAQVQPQHF
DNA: TGTGCCAGCAGGGGGGCGCAAGTTCAGCCCCAGCATTTT

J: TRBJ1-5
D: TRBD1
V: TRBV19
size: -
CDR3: CASSIGGTGDQPQHF
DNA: TGTGCCAGTAGTATAGGAGGGACAGGGGATCAGCCCCAGCATTTT

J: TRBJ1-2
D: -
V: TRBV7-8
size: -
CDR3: CASSSTGHQNYGYTF
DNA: TGTGCCAGCAGCTCCACGGGACACCAGAACTATGGCTACACCTTC

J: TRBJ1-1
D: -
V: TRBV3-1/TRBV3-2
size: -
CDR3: CASSQAGEAFF
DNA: TGTGCCAGCAGCCAAGCGGGTGAAGCTTTCTTT

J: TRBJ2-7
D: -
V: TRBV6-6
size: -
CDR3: CASSRPNRAGFYEQYF
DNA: TGTGCCAGCAGTCGACCGAACAGGGCCGGGTTCTACGAGCAGTACTTC

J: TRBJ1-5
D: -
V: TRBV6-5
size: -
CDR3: CASSYSFTDQPQHF
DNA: TGTGCCAGCAGTTACTCGTTTACAGATCAGCCCCAGCATTTT

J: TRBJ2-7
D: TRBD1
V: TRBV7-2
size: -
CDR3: CASSPRGRDEQYF
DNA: TGTGCCAGCAGCCCCAGGGGGCGGGACGAGCAGTACTTC

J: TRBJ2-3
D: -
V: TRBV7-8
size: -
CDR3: CASSLAQGSTDTQYF
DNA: TGTGCCAGCAGCTTAGCGCAGGGGAGCACAGATACGCAGTATTTT

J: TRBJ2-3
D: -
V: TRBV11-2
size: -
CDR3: CASSLGTPTTDTQYF
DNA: TGTGCCAGCAGCTTAGGGACACCTACTACAGATACGCAGTATTTT

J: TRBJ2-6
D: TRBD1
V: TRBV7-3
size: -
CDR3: CASADRAGANVLTF
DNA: TGTGCCAGCGCCGACAGGGCCGGGGCCAACGTCCTGACTTTC

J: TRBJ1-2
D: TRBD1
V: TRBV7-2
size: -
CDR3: CASSRTGGTNYGYTF
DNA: TGTGCCAGCAGCCGGACAGGGGGGACTAACTATGGCTACACCTTC

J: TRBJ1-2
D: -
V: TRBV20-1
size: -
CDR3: CSASGSYGYTF
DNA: TGCAGTGCTAGCGGGAGTTATGGCTACACCTTC

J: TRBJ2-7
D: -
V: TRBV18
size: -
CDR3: CASSLGLLTSYEQYF
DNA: TGTGCCAGCTCGCTTGGGCTTTTAACCTCCTACGAGCAGTACTTC

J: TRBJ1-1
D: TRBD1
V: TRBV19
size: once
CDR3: CASSRVAGQGNTEAFF
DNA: TGTGCCAGTAGTAGGGTGGCGGGACAGGGAAACACTGAAGCTTTCTTT

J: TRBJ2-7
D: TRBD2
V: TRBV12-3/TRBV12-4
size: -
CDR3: CASSASGNEQYF
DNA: TGTGCCAGCAGCGCTAGCGGAAACGAGCAGTACTTC

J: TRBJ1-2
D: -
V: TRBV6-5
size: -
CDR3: CASRKASASDGYTF
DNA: TGTGCCAGCCGTAAGGCCTCCGCAAGCGATGGCTACACCTTC

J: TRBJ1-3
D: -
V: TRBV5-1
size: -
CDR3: CASSTEGHLNGNTIYF
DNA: TGCGCCAGCTCTACTGAGGGACACCTCAATGGAAACACCATATATTTT

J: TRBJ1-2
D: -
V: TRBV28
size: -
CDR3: CASSPGQYGYTF
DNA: TGTGCCAGCAGCCCAGGACAGTATGGCTACACCTTC

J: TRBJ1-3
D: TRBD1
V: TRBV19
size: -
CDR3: CASSLQGASSGNTIYF
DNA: TGTGCCAGTAGTTTACAGGGGGCGAGCTCTGGAAACACCATATATTTT

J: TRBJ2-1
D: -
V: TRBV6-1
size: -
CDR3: CASSEASHNEQFF
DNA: TGTGCCAGCAGTGAAGCTAGCCACAATGAGCAGTTCTTC

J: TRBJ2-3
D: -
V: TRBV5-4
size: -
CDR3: CASSLDRYTDTQYF
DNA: TGTGCCAGCAGCTTGGACAGGTACACAGATACGCAGTATTTT

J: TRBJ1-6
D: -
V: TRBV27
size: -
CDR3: CASTPGKGWGSPLHF
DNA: TGTGCCAGCACCCCAGGGAAGGGGTGGGGTTCACCCCTCCACTTT

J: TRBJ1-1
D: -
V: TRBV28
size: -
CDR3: CASSSRGPTNTEAFF
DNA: TGTGCCAGCAGTTCGCGGGGACCGACGAACACTGAAGCTTTCTTT

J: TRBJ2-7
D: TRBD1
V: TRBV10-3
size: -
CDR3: CAISQRTGVEQYF
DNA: TGTGCCATCAGTCAGAGGACAGGGGTCGAGCAGTACTTC

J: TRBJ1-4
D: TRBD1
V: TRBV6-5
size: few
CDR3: CASRAGQGEKKLFF
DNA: TGTGCCAGCAGGGCGGGACAGGGAGAGAAAAAGCTGTTTTTT

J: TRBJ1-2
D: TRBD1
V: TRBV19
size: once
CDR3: CASSQPGTDYGYTF
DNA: TGTGCCAGTAGTCAACCCGGGACAGACTATGGCTACACCTTC

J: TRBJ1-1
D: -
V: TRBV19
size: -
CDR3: CASRERNTEAFF
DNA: TGTGCCAGTCGGGAGAGGAACACTGAAGCTTTCTTT

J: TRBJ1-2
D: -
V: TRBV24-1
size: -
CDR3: CATSDSDFHGYTF
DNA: TGTGCCACCAGTGATTCCGACTTCCATGGCTACACCTTC

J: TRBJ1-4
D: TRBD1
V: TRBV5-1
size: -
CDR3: CASSLGQGGIEKLFF
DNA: TGCGCCAGCAGCTTAGGACAGGGGGGGATTGAAAAACTGTTTTTT

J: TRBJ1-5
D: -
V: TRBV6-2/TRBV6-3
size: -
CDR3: CASSYSGLSNQPQHF
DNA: TGTGCCAGCAGTTACTCGGGCCTTAGCAATCAGCCCCAGCATTTT

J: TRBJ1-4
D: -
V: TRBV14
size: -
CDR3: CASSQARGGNEKLFF
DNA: TGTGCCAGCAGCCAAGCCCGGGGGGGTAATGAAAAACTGTTTTTT

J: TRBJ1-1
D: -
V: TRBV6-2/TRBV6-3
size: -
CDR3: CASSKNSGGAFF
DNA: TGTGCCAGCAGTAAAAACAGCGGTGGAGCTTTCTTT

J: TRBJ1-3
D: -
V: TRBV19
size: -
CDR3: CASGTSGNTIYF
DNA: TGTGCCAGCGGGACTTCTGGAAACACCATATATTTT

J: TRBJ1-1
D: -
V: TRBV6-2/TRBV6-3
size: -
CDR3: CASSYSGIRTGLEAFF
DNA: TGTGCCAGCAGTTACTCTGGGATCCGAACAGGGCTTGAAGCTTTCTTT

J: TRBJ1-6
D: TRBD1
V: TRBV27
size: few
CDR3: CASSWGQNNSPLHF
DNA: TGTGCCAGCAGTTGGGGACAGAATAATTCACCCCTCCACTTT

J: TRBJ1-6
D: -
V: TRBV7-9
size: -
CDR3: CASSPPPGHPNSPLHF
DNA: TGTGCCAGCAGCCCCCCACCCGGACATCCCAATTCACCCCTCCACTTT

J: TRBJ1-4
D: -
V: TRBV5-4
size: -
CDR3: CASSLSANQNEKLFF
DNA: TGTGCCAGCAGCTTGAGCGCAAACCAGAATGAAAAACTGTTTTTT

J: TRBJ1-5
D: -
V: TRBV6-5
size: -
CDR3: CASSGGPSGHQPQHF
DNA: TGTGCCAGCAGCGGGGGGCCTTCCGGGCATCAGCCCCAGCATTTT

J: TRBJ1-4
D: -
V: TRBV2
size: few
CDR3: CASKTPDRNNEKLFF
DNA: TGTGCCAGCAAGACACCTGACAGGAATAATGAAAAACTGTTTTTT

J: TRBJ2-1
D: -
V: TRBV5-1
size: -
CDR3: CASSLEVGQGGDEQFF
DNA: TGCGCCAGCAGCTTGGAAGTAGGGCAGGGGGGCGATGAGCAGTTCTTC

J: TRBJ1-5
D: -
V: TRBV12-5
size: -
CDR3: CASGFGRDQPQHF
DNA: TGTGCTAGTGGTTTCGGCCGGGATCAGCCCCAGCATTTT